This T cell receptor (beta chain) stems from a study of T cell responses to AZD1222 COVID-19 vaccine. There are 14 residues in the CDR3. Looked up from germline, CDR1 is SGHNT and CDR2 is YYREEE (reference sequence). Trimming stripped 2 bases from V and 4 bases from J, with 12 bases between. The repertoire was sequenced with immunoSEQ multiplex PCR; TCRdb's copy has only in-frame clones and lacks some. The sample carries 150,000 to 200,000 clones, around 92% recorded once. General study findings and limits: White British ancestry dominated among donors, who included more females, and clonal diversity was possibly underestimated. Spike-specific TCRs gained breadth and depth after people received two AZD1222 doses. Researchers report vaccine-associated CD4 TCRs spanning spike, with dominance at 160-218 and 743-854. Seropositivity was recorded at baseline in only six AZD1222 recipients.

Points on this clone: What it binds is unknown.

This TCR was recovered from an adult in good health. The sequences come from peripheral blood, collected on day 0 of AZD1222 vaccination. This sequence joins TRBV5-4 and TRBJ1-1; D not resolved. The CDR3 reads CASSFRERGTEAFF. CDR3 DNA sequence: TGTGCCAGCAGCTTTAGGGAACGAGGCACTGAAGCTTTCTTT.